The 20 T cell receptor beta chains below come from one sample, sequenced in a study of identifying expanded T cells in peripheral blood. Data came from immunoSEQ multiplex PCR; TCRdb stores just in-frame clones and leaves some out. The sample consists of roughly 100,000 clones, about 87% of them appearing once. Sample: blood. All receptors come from a person aged 18 to 75 in good health.

J is TRBJ1-1 and V is TRBV29-1; D not certain. The CDR3 extends over 13 amino acids. The germline V gene has CDR1 SQVTM and CDR2 ANQGSEA. V shed 6 bases and J shed 0 bases, with 11 bases lying between them. CDR3 loop: CSVTALMNTEAFF. The CDR3 nucleotides read TGCAGCGTCACCGCGTTGATGAACACTGAAGCTTTCTTT.

The CDR3 DNA sequence: TGTGCCAGCAGCCCCCACAGGGCCTACAATGAGCAGTTCTTC. Translating gives CASSPHRAYNEQFF. The chain couples TRBV5-8 to TRBJ2-1, with a weak D call TRBD1 (6 bases). Germline lookup yields CDR1 SGHTS and CDR2 YDEGEE. V was trimmed by 4 bases and J by 2 bases, leaving 10 bases between them. This CDR3 comprises 14 residues.

The V gene is TRBV28, the J gene TRBJ2-3; 10 nucleotides line up with TRBD2. This CDR3 has 16 amino acids. The germline V gene encodes CDR1 MDHEN and CDR2 SYDVKM. Losses at the gene ends were 5 bases for V and 3 bases for J; bases not matched to a gene: 8. The CDR3 sequence is CASSEPLAGETDTQYF. The DNA of the CDR3 is TGTGCCAGCAGTGAGCCCCTAGCGGGAGAGACAGATACGCAGTATTTT.

This chain links TRBV27 with TRBJ2-5, with a tentative D call TRBD1 (5 bases). The CDR3 length is 13 residues. Germline CDR1 is MNHEY and CDR2 is SMNVEV (reference sequence). Trimming took off 5 bases at V and 2 bases at J, with 9 bases between the two ends. The chain's CDR3 is CASSMRQQETQYF. The CDR3 bases are TGTGCCAGCAGTATGAGACAGCAAGAGACCCAGTACTTC.

There are a few counts of this clone. This chain links TRBV19 with TRBJ1-5; 8 nucleotides agree with TRBD1. Looked up from germline, CDR1 is LNHDA and CDR2 is SQIVND (reference sequence). This CDR3 is built from 14 residues. After removal of 9 bases from V and 2 bases from J, the junction contained 6 bases not matched to a gene. The CDR3 coding sequence is TGTGCCAGCAGGGGGCCCCCGGGCAATCAGCCCCAGCATTTT. Encoded protein: CASRGPPGNQPQHF.

The V and J genes are TRBV27 and TRBJ2-2, with D possibly TRBD2 on 6 matching bases. CDR1 and CDR2 from the germline V gene are MNHEY and SMNVEV (reference sequence). This CDR3 has 16 amino acids. The V and J ends lost 1 base and 5 bases respectively, with 14 bases between them. Written as DNA, the CDR3 is TGTGCCAGCAGTTTATATCCAGGAGGAGGGACCGGGGAGCTGTTTTTT. Its protein is CASSLYPGGGTGELFF.

This chain joins TRBV7-3 and TRBJ2-2; D remains unclear. Per the germline V gene, CDR1 is SGHTA and CDR2 is FQGTGA. The CDR3 sequence is 16 residues long. Trimming removed 5 bases at V and 0 bases at J, with 13 bases between. The CDR3 protein is CASSPRGGPNTGELFF. In DNA form, the CDR3 reads TGTGCCAGCAGCCCTCGCGGTGGTCCGAACACCGGGGAGCTGTTTTTT.

This clone has only one observation. The J gene is TRBJ2-2, the V gene TRBV7-7; unclear D gene. The CDR3 runs 15 residues. The V and J ends lost 2 bases and 4 bases respectively, with 11 bases between them. From germline, CDR1 is SSHAT and CDR2 FNYEAQ (reference sequence). CDR3 coding DNA: TGTGCCAGCAGCTTACAAGGGATTAGCACCGGGGAGCTGTTTTTT. Its protein is CASSLQGISTGELFF.

This clone was picked up one time. This chain connects TRBV19 to TRBJ1-4; no clear D. V was trimmed by 6 bases and J by 3 bases, leaving 11 bases between them. CDR1 is LNHDA and CDR2 is SQIVND in the germline V gene (reference sequence). This CDR3 spans 14 amino acids. CDR3 sequence (DNA): TGTGCCAGTAGGCCTGACTTGGCTAATGAAAAACTGTTTTTT. It is translated as CASRPDLANEKLFF.

The table lists this clone with a few counts. This chain joins TRBV2 and TRBJ1-5, with TRBD1 matching 12 bases. V was pared by 1 base and J by 0 bases, with 4 bases of the junction left unmatched. From germline, CDR1 is SNHLY and CDR2 FYNNEI. The CDR3 runs to 18 residues. CDR3 bases: TGTGCCAGCAGTGAAGGGGGACAGGGGGCTGGTAGCAATCAGCCCCAGCATTTT. This codes for CASSEGGQGAGSNQPQHF.

This clone was observed a single time. The CDR3 nucleotides read TGTGCCAGCTCACCAATCGAGGCCACTGAAGCTTTCTTT. This gives the protein CASSPIEATEAFF. The rearrangement joins TRBV18 to TRBJ1-1; D is uncertain. Germline V gene data show CDR1 as KGHSH and CDR2 as LQKENI. Trimming cost V 2 bases and J 4 bases, with 8 bases left between them. The CDR3 runs 13 residues.

The chain has TRBV9 and TRBJ2-3; TRBD2 aligns across 7 bases. Germline V CDR1 and CDR2: SGDLS, YYNGEE. The V gene end was trimmed by 0 bases and the J gene end by 5 bases; junction bases not matched to a gene: 3. This CDR3 region has 14 residues. This chain's CDR3 is CASSVAPSGDTQYF. The CDR3 DNA reads as TGTGCCAGCAGCGTAGCTCCTAGCGGAGATACGCAGTATTTT.

A word on this clone: At one end the junction does not follow the germline gene, possibly because of a read error. The J gene is TRBJ2-7, the V gene TRBV5-1; 7 bases are a match to TRBD1. This CDR3 has 13 amino acids. CDR1 is SGHRS, CDR2 YFSETQ, per germline. CDR3 DNA sequence: TGCGCCAGCAGCCGACAGGGCTCCCACGAGCAGTACTTC. Residues: CASSRQGSHEQYF.

This clone was seen a single time. The chain combines TRBV7-2 with TRBJ1-6; tentatively, D is TRBD1 (5 bases). V was shortened by 5 bases and J by 6 bases, with 11 bases between the two germline ends. This CDR3 is built from 14 residues. Germline V gives CDR1 SGHTA, CDR2 FQGNSA. In nucleotides, the CDR3 is TGTGCCAGCAGCATCCGGGACGGTAATTCACCCCTCCACTTT. Its translation: CASSIRDGNSPLHF.

This clone appeared once. The CDR3 DNA reads TGTGCCACCAGCAGGGGGGACGGAACTAATGAAAAACTGTTTTTT. This gives the protein CATSRGDGTNEKLFF. The chain has TRBV15 and TRBJ1-4; TRBD1 might be the D (5 bases). Germline CDR1 is LNHNV and CDR2 is YYDKDF (reference sequence). The CDR3 consists of 15 residues. The V end lost 3 bases, the J end lost 1 base, and 9 bases lay between the germline ends. The whole variable domain, remainder taken from reference TRBV15 and TRBJ1-4, is DAMVIQNPRYQVTQFGKPVTLSCSQTLNHNVMYWYQQKSSQAPKLLFHYYDKDFNNEADTPDNFQSRRPNTSFCFLDIRSPGLGDTAMYLCATSRGDGTNEKLFFGSGTQLSVL.

The chain recombines TRBV7-3 with TRBJ1-2, with unresolved D. Looked up from germline, CDR1 is SGHTA and CDR2 is FQGTGA. V lost 2 bases and J 2 bases, leaving 6 bases between the germline ends. The CDR3 is 13 residues long. The CDR3 spells CASSLEGNYGYTF. For the CDR3, the DNA is TGTGCCAGCAGCTTAGAAGGGAACTATGGCTACACCTTC.

This chain uses TRBV10-2 with TRBJ2-1, with TRBD2 matching over 12 bases. The junction had 7 bases not matched to a gene; V was cut back by 11 bases and J by 8 bases. The CDR3 length is 13 residues. Germline CDR1 is WSHSY and CDR2 is SAAADI. CDR3 nucleotides: TGCGCCGGCCGACTAGCGGGAGAGCATGAGCAGTTCTTC. This encodes CAGRLAGEHEQFF.

The chain uses TRBV18 and TRBJ2-2, with a weak D call TRBD2 (6 bases). Germline CDR1 is KGHSH and CDR2 is LQKENI. Trimming left V 3 bases short and J 6 bases short, with 17 bases between. CDR3 length: 16 amino acids. For the CDR3, the DNA is TGTGCCAGCTCACCTACGACTAGGAACGGGCCCGGGGAGCTGTTTTTT. This sequence encodes CASSPTTRNGPGELFF.

This chain links TRBV5-1 with TRBJ2-2, with D hard to call. CDR1 is SGHRS, CDR2 YFSETQ, per germline. The CDR3 extends over 17 amino acids. Between the trimmed V and J ends, which lost 3 bases and 5 bases, there was a span of 20 bases. CDR3 protein: CASSSEFFRSMTGELFF. In DNA, the CDR3 is TGCGCCAGCAGCTCCGAGTTCTTCCGCTCGATGACCGGGGAGCTGTTTTTT.

The chain joins TRBV5-6 to TRBJ2-7; D gene ambiguous. Trimming took off 2 bases at V and 6 bases at J, with 9 bases between the two ends. The CDR3 contains 12 residues. From germline, CDR1 is SGHDT and CDR2 YYEEEE. The CDR3: CASSFGLLEQYF. DNA for the CDR3: TGTGCCAGCAGCTTCGGGCTGCTCGAGCAGTACTTC.